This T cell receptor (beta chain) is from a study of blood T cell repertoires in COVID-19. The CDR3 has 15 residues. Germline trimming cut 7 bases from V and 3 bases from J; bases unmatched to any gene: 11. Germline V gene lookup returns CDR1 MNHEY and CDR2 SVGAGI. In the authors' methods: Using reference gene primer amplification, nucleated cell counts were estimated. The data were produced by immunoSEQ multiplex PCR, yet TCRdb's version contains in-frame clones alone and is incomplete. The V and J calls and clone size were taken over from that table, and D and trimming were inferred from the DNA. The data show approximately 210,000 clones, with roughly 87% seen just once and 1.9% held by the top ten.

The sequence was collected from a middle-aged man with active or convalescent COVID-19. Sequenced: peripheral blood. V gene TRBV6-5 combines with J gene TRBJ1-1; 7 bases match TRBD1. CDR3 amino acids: CASTPWTGRDTEAFF. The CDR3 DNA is TGTGCCAGCACCCCTTGGACAGGAAGGGACACTGAAGCTTTCTTT.